Following are 29 T cell receptor beta chains from one sample sequenced in a study of graft-versus-host responses after intestinal transplantation. The assay was immunoSEQ multiplex PCR, and TCRdb's table has in-frame clones only and misses some. The repertoire holds under 20,000 clones, with over 35% as singletons. The sample here was alloreactive CD4+ T cells from a mixed lymphocyte reaction culture, taken before intestinal transplant. Noted subset: CFSE-low proliferating T cells sorted from approximately 6-day pre-transplant mixed lymphocyte reaction (GvH or HvG direction). Source of these receptors: a human patient who received an intestinal transplant.

The V gene is TRBV6-1, the J gene TRBJ2-1; TRBD1 might be the D (6 bases). V was clipped by 6 bases and J by 10 bases, with 19 bases between them. CDR3 length: 14 residues. Germline loops: CDR1 MNHNS, CDR2 SASEGT. Written as DNA, the CDR3 is TGTGCCAGCAGAAACTATTTAACAGGGATCGAGCAGTTCTTC. This encodes CASRNYLTGIEQFF.

This clone was observed a few times. The chain has TRBV18 and TRBJ1-1, with TRBD1 as a possible D gene (5 bases). V lost 1 base and J 0 bases, leaving 18 bases between the germline ends. CDR3 size: 18 residues. Germline assignment: CDR1 KGHSH and CDR2 LQKENI. CDR3 in DNA: TGTGCCAGCTCACCACGCGTCGGGGACGGGGGAATGAACACTGAAGCTTTCTTT. It encodes CASSPRVGDGGMNTEAFF.

The chain has TRBV29-1 and TRBJ1-2; TRBD1 matches at 7 bases. V shed 4 bases and J 0 bases; nucleotides not matched to a gene: 5. The CDR3 loop spans 14 amino acids. Germline V gene data show CDR1 as SQVTM and CDR2 as ANQGSEA. The CDR3 DNA reads as TGCAGCGTTGGGAGGACAGGAGCTAACTATGGCTACACCTTC. Residues: CSVGRTGANYGYTF. Combining the CDR3 with reference TRBV29-1 and TRBJ1-2 gives the whole variable domain SAVISQKPSRDICQRGTSLTIQCQVDSQVTMMFWYRQQPGQSLTLIATANQGSEATYESGFVIDKFPISRPNLTFSTLTVSNMSPEDSSIYLCSVGRTGANYGYTFGSGTRLTVV.

The chain joins TRBV10-2 to TRBJ1-1; D perhaps matches TRBD1 (6 bases). Germline loops: CDR1 WSHSY, CDR2 SAAADI. The CDR3 is 13 residues long. The V end lost 8 bases, the J end lost 1 base, and 11 bases lay between the germline ends. The CDR3: CASLSTGNTEAFF. The CDR3 bases are TGCGCCAGCCTCTCGACAGGGAACACTGAAGCTTTCTTT.

The chain couples TRBV6-5 to TRBJ2-7; TRBD1 matches at 8 bases. V was pared by 5 bases and J by 3 bases, with 6 bases of the junction left unmatched. The CDR3 has 14 amino acids. Per the germline V gene, CDR1 is MNHEY and CDR2 is SVGAGI. CDR3 DNA sequence: TGTGCCAGCAGTAGGACAGGGTTTCGCTACGAGCAGTACTTC. Its translation: CASSRTGFRYEQYF.

V and J are TRBV7-2 and TRBJ2-7; 10 bases line up with TRBD1. This CDR3 is built from 15 residues. V dropped 5 bases and J dropped 1; count of bases not matched to a gene: 5. Germline loops: CDR1 SGHTA, CDR2 FQGNSA. Here the CDR3 reads CASSRTGGRSYEQYF. The CDR3 coding sequence is TGTGCCAGCAGCCGGACAGGGGGAAGGTCCTACGAGCAGTACTTC.

This clone has just a few counts. CDR3 protein: CASSRGELAFF. The CDR3 DNA follows: TGTGCCAGCAGCCGTGGAGAATTGGCTTTCTTT. This chain connects TRBV6-5 to TRBJ1-1; no definite D call. The V gene lost 6 bases and the J gene lost 11 bases, with 13 bases spanning the gap. Germline values: CDR1 MNHEY, CDR2 SVGAGI. This CDR3 spans 11 amino acids.

CDR3 bases: TGTGCCAGCAGTGAATATGGGCGCACTATAAGGAGCAATCAGCCCCAGCATTTT. Encoded protein: CASSEYGRTIRSNQPQHF. The chain carries TRBV25-1 and TRBJ1-5; D gene uncertain. CDR1 is MGHDK, CDR2 SYGVNS, per germline. This CDR3 has 18 residues. Trimming took off 0 bases at V and 1 base at J, with 16 bases between the two ends.

This chain's CDR3 is CASSWAVEQYF. In DNA form, the CDR3 reads TGTGCCAGCAGTTGGGCGGTCGAGCAGTACTTC. The gene calls are TRBV2 and TRBJ2-7; no clear D. This CDR3 spans 11 amino acids. CDR1 and CDR2 (germline): SNHLY, FYNNEI. V shed 5 bases and J shed 6 bases, with 8 bases lying between them.

The rearrangement uses TRBV9 and TRBJ1-5; D is perhaps TRBD1 (6 bases). The CDR3 spans 15 residues. Germline CDR1 reads SGDLS; CDR2 reads YYNGEE. V lost 4 bases to trimming and J lost 4 bases, with 15 bases between them. The CDR3 DNA reads TGTGCCAGCAGCCTAGGGGGACTCAGGAATCAGCCCCAGCATTTT. Translating gives CASSLGGLRNQPQHF.

The gene calls are TRBV7-8 and TRBJ2-1; 11 nucleotides match TRBD2. Germline CDR1 reads SGHVS; CDR2 reads FQNEAQ. The CDR3 length is 15 residues. V lost 7 bases to trimming and J lost 8 bases; unmatched junction nucleotides: 10. The CDR3, as DNA: TGTGCCAGCACGGCCTTAGCGGGGGGGCCTTATGAGCAGTTCTTC. Residues: CASTALAGGPYEQFF. Using reference TRBV7-8 and TRBJ2-1 for the parts outside the CDR3, the full variable domain is GAGVSQSPRYKVAKRGQDVALRCDPISGHVSLFWYQQALGQGPEFLTYFQNEAQLDKSGLPSDRFFAERPEGSVSTLKIQRTQQEDSAVYLCASTALAGGPYEQFFGPGTRLTVL.

This clone is labeled medium-sized. The chain links TRBV6-5 to TRBJ1-6, with 10 bases aligning to TRBD1. The CDR3 spans 15 residues. V gave up 5 bases and J gave up 10 bases; unmatched junction bases: 8. Germline V lookup: CDR1 MNHEY, CDR2 SVGAGI. CDR3 sequence: CASSLPGTGESPLHF. The CDR3 DNA follows: TGTGCCAGCAGTCTACCCGGGACAGGGGAATCACCCCTCCACTTT.

The genes are TRBV6-5 and TRBJ2-5; 9 bases are shared with TRBD2. The germline CDR1 and CDR2 sequences are MNHEY and SVGAGI. The CDR3 has 16 residues. V shed 0 bases, J shed 1 base, and the junction held 3 bases outside the gene matches. The CDR3 protein is CASSYSSGGLQETQYF. CDR3 coding DNA: TGTGCCAGCAGTTACTCGAGCGGGGGGCTCCAAGAGACCCAGTACTTC.

This chain joins TRBV9 and TRBJ1-2; a possible D gene is TRBD1 (6 bases). This CDR3 region has 16 residues. V gave up 4 bases and J gave up 5 bases, with 21 bases separating them. Looked up from germline, CDR1 is SGDLS and CDR2 is YYNGEE. The chain's CDR3 is CASSRGGAEPPYGYTF. The CDR3 DNA follows: TGTGCCAGCAGCCGAGGGGGAGCAGAGCCACCTTATGGCTACACCTTC.

The chain is built from TRBV21-1 and TRBJ2-1; whether TRBD2, the table's D call, matches the DNA was not checked. TRBV21-1 is termed a pseudogene. The CDR3 loop spans 17 amino acids. Here the CDR3 reads CASSKERGDGRYNEQFF. Here the CDR3 DNA reads TGTGCCAGCAGCAAAGAGAGGGGCGACGGGAGGTACAATGAGCAGTTCTTC.

The chain carries TRBV6-4 and TRBJ2-3, with D possibly TRBD2 on 5 matching bases. Looked up from germline, CDR1 is MRHNA and CDR2 is SNTAGT. V lost 6 bases and J 0 bases, leaving 7 bases between the germline ends. The CDR3 covers 13 residues. Here the CDR3 DNA reads TGTGCCAGCAGGGGAGCTAGCACAGATACGCAGTATTTT. The encoded protein is CASRGASTDTQYF.

The CDR3 here is CASSERQLGEQYF. The CDR3 nucleotides read TGTGCCAGCAGTGAACGACAGCTCGGTGAGCAGTACTTC. The chain uses TRBV2 and TRBJ2-7, with a possible D match to TRBD1 (5 bases). CDR1 is SNHLY, CDR2 FYNNEI, per germline. The V gene lost 2 bases and the J gene lost 7 bases, with 12 bases spanning the gap. This CDR3 is 13 amino acids long.

The chain combines TRBV19 with TRBJ1-2, with 9 bases that match TRBD1. V trimming: 6 bases; J trimming: 7 bases; junction bases outside the gene matches: 3. CDR3 length: 12 amino acids. CDR1 and CDR2 from the germline V gene are LNHDA and SQIVND (reference sequence). CDR3 sequence (DNA): TGTGCCAGTAGGAACAGGGGGCTTGGCTACACCTTC. Encoded protein: CASRNRGLGYTF.

Only a few counts were recorded for this clone. The CDR3 loop is CASSLGVQARSIQYF. The CDR3 nucleotides are TGTGCCAGCAGCTTAGGCGTCCAGGCGAGAAGCATTCAGTACTTC. V is TRBV7-9 and J is TRBJ2-4; no firm D call. The V end lost 1 base, the J end lost 9 bases, and 16 bases lay between the germline ends. Germline CDR1 is SEHNR and CDR2 is FQNEAQ (reference sequence). This CDR3 contains 15 residues.

The V and J genes are TRBV18 and TRBJ2-7; D not resolved. Between the trimmed V and J ends, which lost 2 bases and 2 bases, there was a span of 10 bases. CDR3 size: 14 residues. Germline V gene sequence: CDR1 KGHSH, CDR2 LQKENI. In DNA, the CDR3 is TGTGCCAGCTCACCAGTCCGGAGCCCCTACGAGCAGTACTTC. Its translation: CASSPVRSPYEQYF.

This clone qualifies as medium-sized. The J gene is TRBJ1-3, the V gene TRBV10-3; D perhaps matches TRBD1 (5 bases). The CDR3 loop spans 16 amino acids. Trimming cost V 0 bases and J 4 bases, with 13 bases left between them. Germline V gene data show CDR1 as ENHRY and CDR2 as SYGVKD. The CDR3 DNA reads TGTGCCATCAGTGAGTCGATTAGGGGCGTCGGAAACACCATATATTTT. Its translation is CAISESIRGVGNTIYF.

The chain is built from TRBV29-1 and TRBJ2-1; D not certain. Germline CDR1 SQVTM, CDR2 ANQGSEA. V was clipped by 3 bases and J by 6 bases, with 6 bases between them. The CDR3 sequence is 11 residues long. The CDR3 region has the DNA TGCAGCGTTGACGGGTCCAATGAGCAGTTCTTC. Protein product: CSVDGSNEQFF.

The V and J genes are TRBV7-9 and TRBJ2-7; D is unclear. This CDR3 has 17 residues. Germline V lookup: CDR1 SEHNR, CDR2 FQNEAQ (reference sequence). Trimming left V 1 base short and J 0 bases short, with 16 bases between. CDR3 residues: CASSLGVRVGISYEQYF. CDR3 DNA: TGTGCCAGCAGCTTAGGCGTCCGGGTGGGGATCTCCTACGAGCAGTACTTC.

The chain is built from TRBV7-9 and TRBJ1-1; no definite D call. The V and J ends lost 5 bases and 2 bases respectively, with 12 bases between them. This CDR3 has 14 residues. Looked up from germline, CDR1 is SEHNR and CDR2 is FQNEAQ (reference sequence). The CDR3 sequence is CASSKRTGNTEAFF. CDR3 DNA: TGTGCCAGCAGCAAAAGGACGGGAAACACTGAAGCTTTCTTT.

This chain links TRBV5-6 with TRBJ2-2; TRBD1 is a possible D gene (6 bases). The germline V gene has CDR1 SGHDT and CDR2 YYEEEE. V was cut by 4 bases and J by 5 bases, with 15 bases left in between. This CDR3 contains 15 residues. CDR3 coding DNA: TGTGCCAGCAGCCACATGCGGACAGAAACCGGGGAGCTGTTTTTT. Translating it yields CASSHMRTETGELFF.

This sequence joins TRBV5-1 and TRBJ2-5, with TRBD1 matching over 8 bases. J lost 5 bases, V lost 0 bases, and 6 bases had no gene match. The CDR3 covers 15 residues. Germline CDR1 reads SGHRS; CDR2 reads YFSETQ. The CDR3 loop reads CASSLAPGGSETQYF. The CDR3 coding sequence is TGCGCCAGCAGCTTGGCGCCAGGGGGCAGCGAGACCCAGTACTTC. Complete variable domain (other parts from reference TRBV5-1 and TRBJ2-5): KAGVTQTPRYLIKTRGQQVTLSCSPISGHRSVSWYQQTPGQGLQFLFEYFSETQRNKGNFPGRFSGRQFSNSRSEMNVSTLELGDSALYLCASSLAPGGSETQYFGPGTRLLVL.

The chain is built from TRBV7-2 and TRBJ2-3; 14 bases match TRBD2. Trimming took 1 base from V and 4 from J; bases not matched to a gene: 4. CDR3 length equals 17 residues. The germline gives CDR1 SGHTA, CDR2 FQGNSA. This CDR3 reads CASSLGRLAGGADTQYF. The CDR3 DNA is TGTGCCAGCAGCTTAGGCCGACTAGCGGGGGGGGCAGATACGCAGTATTTT.

The sample holds a few counts of this clone. This sample also contains other DNA sequences that code for the same CDR3. The J gene is TRBJ2-7, the V gene TRBV11-3; D is possibly TRBD1 (5 bases). The germline V gene encodes CDR1 SGHNT and CDR2 YENEEA. This CDR3 comprises 11 residues. Trimming removed 2 bases from V and 8 bases from J, with 7 bases in between. The CDR3 loop reads CASSLQGKQYF. CDR3 nucleotide sequence: TGTGCCAGCAGCTTACAGGGTAAGCAGTACTTC.

This clone was picked up a small number of times. V usage is TRBV6-5 and J usage is TRBJ1-5; the D gene is possibly TRBD1 (6 bases). CDR3 length: 14 amino acids. With 5 bases removed from V and 1 base from J, the gap between germline ends came to 9 bases. In germline, CDR1 is MNHEY, CDR2 SVGAGI. The CDR3 loop is CASSVRGSNQPQHF. The CDR3 coding sequence is TGTGCCAGCAGTGTCAGGGGAAGCAATCAGCCCCAGCATTTT.